These T cell receptor beta chains were read from a single sample in a study of blood T cell repertoires in COVID-19. Only in-frame clones appear in the TCRdb table, and some are missing; sequencing was by immunoSEQ multiplex PCR. The data hold some 95,000 clones, with 75% to 95% observed a single time. Sequencing was performed on peripheral blood. These TCRs come from a human donor with active COVID-19. The donor label of this sample is uncertain. Both conserved end residues are part of each CDR3. Fields, in order: V gene, D gene, clone size, J gene, CDR3 protein, CDR3 DNA. A D gene is named only where the DNA matches it firmly. Rows give clone size only sometimes, using once, few, many, or a class for an expanded clone.

>TRBV5-1|TRBD1|once|TRBJ1-5
CASGTGDSNQPQHF
TGCGCCAGCGGTACAGGGGATAGCAATCAGCCCCAGCATTTT
>TRBV6-1|.|.|TRBJ2-3
CASSEDPSGEGADTQYF
TGTGCCAGCAGTGAAGACCCCAGCGGGGAGGGGGCAGATACGCAGTATTTT
>TRBV7-3|TRBD1|.|TRBJ1-1
CASSSTDRGEAFF
TGTGCCAGCAGTTCTACGGACAGGGGGGAAGCTTTCTTT
>TRBV9|.|.|TRBJ1-1
CASSARRGRNTEAFF
TGTGCCAGCAGCGCCCGCAGGGGCCGGAACACTGAAGCTTTCTTT
>TRBV7-9|TRBD2|.|TRBJ2-1
CATRAGTSGESNEQFF
TGTGCCACCCGAGCGGGGACTAGCGGGGAAAGCAATGAGCAGTTCTTC
>TRBV7-2|.|.|TRBJ2-7
CASSLGLPLPGYEQYF
TGTGCCAGCAGCCTAGGACTCCCGCTCCCGGGATACGAGCAGTACTTC
>TRBV9|TRBD2|.|TRBJ2-3
CASSLAGVGDTQYF
TGTGCCAGCAGCCTAGCGGGGGTTGGAGATACGCAGTATTTT
>TRBV18|TRBD1|.|TRBJ2-1
CASSPKQGAFNEQFF
TGTGCCAGCTCACCCAAACAGGGGGCATTTAATGAGCAGTTCTTC
>TRBV16|.|.|TRBJ1-4
CASSSHPDRLANEKLFF
TGTGCCAGCAGCTCCCACCCGGACAGATTAGCTAATGAAAAACTGTTTTTT
>TRBV5-1|.|.|TRBJ2-1
CASSHGGPYNEQFF
TGCGCCAGCAGCCACGGGGGGCCCTACAATGAGCAGTTCTTC
>TRBV7-2|TRBD2|.|TRBJ2-7
CASSQLAGGEQYF
TGTGCCAGCAGCCAACTAGCGGGGGGCGAGCAGTACTTC
>TRBV20-1|.|.|TRBJ2-7
CSAKLTYEQYF
TGCAGCGCTAAACTAACCTACGAGCAGTACTTC
>TRBV7-6|TRBD2|.|TRBJ2-1
CASSHRAGLAGGLYEQFF
TGTGCCAGCAGCCACCGGGCTGGGCTAGCGGGGGGTCTCTATGAGCAGTTCTTC
>TRBV4-1|.|.|TRBJ2-4
CASSQGLLKNIQYF
TGCGCCAGCAGCCAAGGACTTCTAAAAAACATTCAGTACTTC
>TRBV28|.|.|TRBJ2-5
CASSLLAEEETQYF
TGTGCCAGCAGTTTACTAGCCGAGGAAGAGACCCAGTACTTC
>TRBV6-2/TRBV6-3|.|.|TRBJ1-1
CASSWAGANTEAFF
TGTGCCAGCAGTTGGGCAGGGGCAAACACTGAAGCTTTCTTT
>TRBV2|TRBD1|.|TRBJ1-6
CASSGTGDLDNSPLHF
TGTGCCAGCAGTGGGACAGGGGACCTAGATAATTCACCCCTCCACTTT
>TRBV7-8|TRBD2|.|TRBJ2-7
CASSPKTSGLTYEQYF
TGTGCCAGCAGCCCGAAGACTAGCGGTCTTACCTACGAGCAGTACTTC
>TRBV4-1|.|.|TRBJ2-7
CASSQDRMSYEQYF
TGCGCCAGCAGCCAAGACAGGATGTCCTACGAGCAGTACTTC
>TRBV5-4|.|.|TRBJ1-5
CASSLDPYSNQPQHF
TGTGCCAGCAGCTTGGATCCCTATAGCAATCAGCCCCAGCATTTT
>TRBV20-1|TRBD2|once|TRBJ2-7
CSASGGLAGPSPSEQYF
TGCAGTGCTAGTGGGGGACTAGCGGGGCCGTCCCCCTCCGAGCAGTACTTC
>TRBV19|.|.|TRBJ2-7
CASSIAWTAAGEQYF
TGTGCCAGTAGTATAGCTTGGACCGCCGCGGGAGAGCAGTACTTC
>TRBV19|.|.|TRBJ2-7
CASSISESVYYEQYF
TGTGCCAGTAGTATAAGTGAATCGGTCTACTACGAGCAGTACTTC
>TRBV7-3|TRBD2|.|TRBJ2-5
CASSLGTSGGGETQYF
TGTGCCAGCAGCTTAGGGACTAGCGGGGGAGGGGAGACCCAGTACTTC
>TRBV7-9|TRBD1|.|TRBJ2-7
CASSLGQGAGEQYF
TGTGCCAGCAGCTTGGGACAGGGGGCGGGCGAGCAGTACTTC
>TRBV7-9|.|once|TRBJ1-2
CASSPHREGVRYGYTF
TGTGCCAGCAGCCCCCACCGGGAGGGAGTGAGATATGGCTACACCTTC
>TRBV5-4|TRBD2|.|TRBJ2-3
CASSFKVGGNSDTQYF
TGTGCCAGCAGCTTTAAGGTCGGGGGGAATTCAGATACGCAGTATTTT
>TRBV7-9|TRBD1|once|TRBJ2-3
CASSPQGQGIPPDTQYF
TGTGCCAGCAGCCCACAGGGACAGGGAATTCCCCCAGATACGCAGTATTTT
>TRBV10-3|TRBD1|.|TRBJ2-5
CATKTGETQYF
TGTGCCACCAAGACAGGGGAGACCCAGTACTTC
>TRBV24-1|.|.|TRBJ2-5
CATSDGGLETQYF
TGTGCCACCAGTGATGGGGGGTTGGAGACCCAGTACTTC
>TRBV25-1|TRBD1|.|TRBJ2-7
CASSDQTRTGADEQYF
TGTGCCAGCAGTGACCAGACCAGGACAGGGGCCGACGAGCAGTACTTC
>TRBV4-3|TRBD1|.|TRBJ2-7
CASSQGQGADEQYF
TGCGCCAGCAGCCAAGGACAGGGCGCCGACGAGCAGTACTTC
>TRBV5-6|.|.|TRBJ2-7
CASSFVPPTGEQYF
TGTGCCAGCAGCTTCGTGCCCCCCACAGGCGAGCAGTACTTC
>TRBV13|.|.|TRBJ1-6
CASSLAPSSYNSPLHF
TGTGCCAGCAGCTTAGCCCCCAGCTCCTATAATTCACCCCTCCACTTT
>TRBV27|.|few|TRBJ2-7
CASSFRGSSYEQYF
TGTGCCAGCAGTTTCCGGGGGAGCTCCTACGAGCAGTACTTC
>TRBV2|TRBD2|.|TRBJ2-2
CASREDPTGELFF
TGTGCCAGCCGGGAGGACCCCACCGGGGAGCTGTTTTTT
>TRBV3-1/TRBV3-2|TRBD2|.|TRBJ2-3
CASSQLAGVLDTQYF
TGTGCCAGCAGCCAACTAGCGGGGGTTCTAGATACGCAGTATTTT
>TRBV7-2|.|.|TRBJ2-2
CASSPSGRGVRELFF
TGTGCCAGCAGCCCATCAGGCAGGGGAGTTCGGGAGCTGTTTTTT
>TRBV5-4|.|.|TRBJ2-3
CASQGGQSSDTQYF
TGTGCCAGCCAGGGGGGCCAATCTTCAGATACGCAGTATTTT
>TRBV19|TRBD1|once|TRBJ2-5
CASGTAIRAQYF
TGTGCCAGCGGGACAGCTATAAGGGCCCAGTACTTC
>TRBV15|TRBD1|.|TRBJ1-4
CATSRRVGDRGNEKLFF
TGTGCCACCAGCCGACGGGTCGGAGACAGGGGTAATGAAAAACTGTTTTTT
>TRBV5-8|TRBD1|few|TRBJ1-2
CASRQDRHYGYTF
TGTGCCAGCAGACAGGACAGGCACTATGGCTACACCTTC
>TRBV5-4|TRBD2|.|TRBJ2-5
CASSLDPVAGGSSETQYF
TGTGCCAGCAGCTTGGACCCGGTAGCGGGGGGATCGTCGGAGACCCAGTACTTC
>TRBV19|TRBD2|.|TRBJ2-7
CASSTRDSGVIYEQYF
TGTGCCAGTAGTACCCGGGATAGCGGGGTTATTTACGAGCAGTACTTC
>TRBV7-6|TRBD2|once|TRBJ2-1
CASSLEAGGQFF
TGTGCCAGCAGCTTAGAAGCGGGGGGCCAGTTCTTC
>TRBV9|TRBD1|.|TRBJ1-2
CASSLLSGQGGYTF
TGTGCCAGCAGCCTCCTCTCAGGACAGGGCGGCTACACCTTC
>TRBV12-5|TRBD1|.|TRBJ2-7
CASGSPGQGALEQYF
TGTGCTAGTGGCTCTCCGGGACAGGGGGCGCTAGAGCAGTACTTC
>TRBV19|TRBD1|.|TRBJ1-1
CASSGAGGSEAFF
TGTGCCAGTAGTGGAGCAGGGGGTTCTGAAGCTTTCTTT
>TRBV7-8|.|.|TRBJ2-2
CASSLGGFGGELFF
TGTGCCAGCAGCTTAGGAGGGTTTGGCGGGGAGCTGTTTTTT
>TRBV4-1|TRBD1|.|TRBJ1-1
CASSQHYRGSEAFF
TGCGCCAGCAGCCAACATTACAGGGGTTCTGAAGCTTTCTTT
>TRBV11-2|.|.|TRBJ1-2
CASSLAGYGYTF
TGTGCCAGCAGCTTAGCAGGCTATGGCTACACCTTC
>TRBV28|TRBD2|once|TRBJ2-4
CASSSGGVGSKNIQYF
TGTGCCAGCAGCTCGGGGGGGGTCGGTTCCAAAAACATTCAGTACTTC
>TRBV3-1/TRBV3-2|.|.|TRBJ2-7
CASSRQGYEQYF
TGTGCCAGCAGCCGTCAGGGCTACGAGCAGTACTTC
>TRBV9|TRBD2|.|TRBJ2-1
CASSAGLAGMNEQFF
TGTGCCAGCAGCGCCGGACTAGCGGGGATGAATGAGCAGTTCTTC